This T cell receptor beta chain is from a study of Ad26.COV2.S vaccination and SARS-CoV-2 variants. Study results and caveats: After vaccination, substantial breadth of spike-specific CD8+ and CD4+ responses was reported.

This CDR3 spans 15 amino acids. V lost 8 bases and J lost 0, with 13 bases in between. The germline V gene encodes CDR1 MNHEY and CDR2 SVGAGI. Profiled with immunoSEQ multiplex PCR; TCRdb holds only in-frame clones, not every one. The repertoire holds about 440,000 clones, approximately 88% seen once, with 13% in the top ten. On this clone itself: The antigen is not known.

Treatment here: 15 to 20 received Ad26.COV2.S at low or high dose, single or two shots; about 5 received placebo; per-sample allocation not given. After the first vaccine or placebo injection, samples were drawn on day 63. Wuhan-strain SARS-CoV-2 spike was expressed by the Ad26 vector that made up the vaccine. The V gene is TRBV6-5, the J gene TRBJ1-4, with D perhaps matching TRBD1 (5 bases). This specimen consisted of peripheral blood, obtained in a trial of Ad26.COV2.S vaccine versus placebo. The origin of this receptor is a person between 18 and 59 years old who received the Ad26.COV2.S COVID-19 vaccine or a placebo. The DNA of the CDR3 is TGTGCCAGCGGGCGATCGACAGCAACTAATGAAAAACTGTTTTTT. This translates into CASGRSTATNEKLFF.